These T cell receptor beta chains were read from a single sample in a study of cytotoxic CD8 clonotypes in ibrutinib-treated CLL. Libraries were prepared by immunoSEQ multiplex PCR; TCRdb keeps only in-frame clonotypes and omits some of them. The data contain 330,000 or so clones, over 55% of them seen just once; the ten biggest clones take up roughly 6%. The input for sequencing was PBMCs, taken after 36 months of ibrutinib treatment. The source of these receptors is a human donor with chronic lymphocytic leukemia. Each CDR3 is given without its conserved first and last residue. The D gene is left open where the match is weak.

TRBV29-1	TRBJ2-7	NA	SVEGSGYEQY
TRBV7-9	TRBJ1-2	NA	ASSLETAYGYT
TRBV6-5	TRBJ2-7	NA	ASSYRGALPYEQY
TRBV19	TRBJ2-7	NA	ASSILGTAAYEQY
TRBV19	TRBJ1-1	NA	ASSTARNTEAF
TRBV29-1	TRBJ2-6	NA	SVEDRAGANVLT
TRBV19	TRBJ2-1	TRBD2	ASRSLLAGDEQF
TRBV4-3	TRBJ2-7	NA	ASSQDFEGLYEQY
TRBV4-1	TRBJ2-7	NA	ASSQVQVPSYEQY
TRBV7-9	TRBJ2-7	NA	ASSPRGSYEQY
TRBV19	TRBJ1-5	NA	ASSRTANQPQH
TRBV5-5	TRBJ2-5	TRBD2	ASSRRGGQETQY
TRBV13	TRBJ2-2	NA	ASSAYTGYAGELF
TRBV19	TRBJ2-6	NA	ASMAGSNAPGANVLT
TRBV7-6	TRBJ2-1	NA	ASSLGGVEDNEQF
TRBV9	TRBJ2-5	TRBD2	ASSVGRGRAVETQY